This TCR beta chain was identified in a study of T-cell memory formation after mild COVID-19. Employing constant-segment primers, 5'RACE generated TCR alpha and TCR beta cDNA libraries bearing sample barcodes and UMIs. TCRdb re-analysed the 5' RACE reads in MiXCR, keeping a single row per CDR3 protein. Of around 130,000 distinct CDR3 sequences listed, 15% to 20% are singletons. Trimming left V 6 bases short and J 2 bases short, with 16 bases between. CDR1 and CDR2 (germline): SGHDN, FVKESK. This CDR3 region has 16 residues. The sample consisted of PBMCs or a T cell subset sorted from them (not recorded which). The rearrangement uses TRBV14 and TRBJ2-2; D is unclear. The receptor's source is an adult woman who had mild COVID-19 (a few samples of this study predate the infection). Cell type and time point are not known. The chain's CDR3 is CASSHTGRKNTGELFF. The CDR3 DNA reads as TGTGCCAGCAGTCATACCGGCCGGAAAAACACCGGGGAGCTGTTTTTT.